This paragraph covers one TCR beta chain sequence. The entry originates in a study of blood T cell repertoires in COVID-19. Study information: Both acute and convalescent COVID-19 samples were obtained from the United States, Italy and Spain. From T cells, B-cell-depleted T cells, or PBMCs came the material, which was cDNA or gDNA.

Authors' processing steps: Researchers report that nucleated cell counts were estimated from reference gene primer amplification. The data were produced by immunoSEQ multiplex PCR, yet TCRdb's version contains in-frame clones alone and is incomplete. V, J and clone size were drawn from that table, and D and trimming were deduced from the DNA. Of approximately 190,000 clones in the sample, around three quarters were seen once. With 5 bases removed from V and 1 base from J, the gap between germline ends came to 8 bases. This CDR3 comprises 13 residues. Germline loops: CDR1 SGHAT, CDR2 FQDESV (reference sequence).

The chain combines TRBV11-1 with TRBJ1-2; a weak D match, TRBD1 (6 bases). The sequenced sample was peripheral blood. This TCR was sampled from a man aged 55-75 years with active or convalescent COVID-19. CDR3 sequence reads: CASSPQGNYGYTF. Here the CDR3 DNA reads TGTGCCAGCAGCCCACAGGGTAACTATGGCTACACCTTC.